The TCR beta chain under discussion was sequenced for a study of control samples from healthy donors and cancer patients. Clones were read by immunoSEQ multiplex PCR, and TCRdb kept only the in-frame ones, dropping some. This repertoire shows 100,000 to 150,000 clones, roughly 86% found once; its top ten account for over 6.5%. The sequenced sample was PBMCs. The receptor was derived from a man aged 50-59 years with head and neck cancer.

CDR3 loop: CAISDGLGANVLTF. Written as DNA, the CDR3 is TGTGCCATCAGTGATGGGTTAGGGGCCAACGTCCTGACTTTC. The chain employs TRBV10-3 and TRBJ2-6; D unclear. This CDR3 has 14 amino acids. V shed 3 bases and J shed 4 bases, with 7 bases lying between them. CDR1 is ENHRY and CDR2 is SYGVKD in the germline V gene.